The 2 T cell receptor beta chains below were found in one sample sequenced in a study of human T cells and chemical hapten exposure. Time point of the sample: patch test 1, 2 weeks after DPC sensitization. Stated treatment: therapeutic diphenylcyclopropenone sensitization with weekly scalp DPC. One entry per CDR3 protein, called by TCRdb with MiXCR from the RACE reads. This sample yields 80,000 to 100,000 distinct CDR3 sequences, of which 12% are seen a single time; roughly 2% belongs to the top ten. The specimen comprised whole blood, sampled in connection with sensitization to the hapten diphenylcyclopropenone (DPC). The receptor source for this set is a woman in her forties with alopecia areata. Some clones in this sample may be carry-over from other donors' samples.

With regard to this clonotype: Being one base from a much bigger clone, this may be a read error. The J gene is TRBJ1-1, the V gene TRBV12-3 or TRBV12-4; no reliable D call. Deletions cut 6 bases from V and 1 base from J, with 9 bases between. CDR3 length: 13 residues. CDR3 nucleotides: TGTGCCAGCAGCTGGGCGGGGAACACTGAAGCTTTCTTT. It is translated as CASSWAGNTEAFF.

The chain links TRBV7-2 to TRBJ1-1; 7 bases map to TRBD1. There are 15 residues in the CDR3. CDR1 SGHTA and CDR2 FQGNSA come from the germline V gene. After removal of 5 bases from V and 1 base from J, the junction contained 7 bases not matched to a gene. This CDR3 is CASSKRQGPNTEAFF. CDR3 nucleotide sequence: TGTGCCAGCAGCAAAAGACAGGGACCGAACACTGAAGCTTTCTTT.